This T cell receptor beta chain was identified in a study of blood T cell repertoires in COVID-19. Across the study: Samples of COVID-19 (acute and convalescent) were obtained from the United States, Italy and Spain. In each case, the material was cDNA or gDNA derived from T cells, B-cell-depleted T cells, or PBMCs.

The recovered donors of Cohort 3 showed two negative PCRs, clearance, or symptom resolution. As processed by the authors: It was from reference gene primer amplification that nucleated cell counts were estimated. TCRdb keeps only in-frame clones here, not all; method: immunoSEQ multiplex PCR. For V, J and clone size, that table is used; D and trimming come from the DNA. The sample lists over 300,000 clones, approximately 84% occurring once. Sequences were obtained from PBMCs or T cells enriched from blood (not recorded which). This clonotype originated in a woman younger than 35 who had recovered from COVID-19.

The DNA for the CDR3 is TGTGCCAGCAGTTCCCGGACGGGATCGGTGCAAGAGACCCAGTACTTC. It encodes CASSSRTGSVQETQYF. V usage is TRBV27 and J usage is TRBJ2-5, with TRBD2 as a possible D gene (5 bases). The CDR3 sequence is 16 residues long. The V end lost 4 bases, the J end lost 2 bases, and 17 bases lay between the germline ends. Germline V gives CDR1 MNHEY, CDR2 SMNVEV (reference sequence).